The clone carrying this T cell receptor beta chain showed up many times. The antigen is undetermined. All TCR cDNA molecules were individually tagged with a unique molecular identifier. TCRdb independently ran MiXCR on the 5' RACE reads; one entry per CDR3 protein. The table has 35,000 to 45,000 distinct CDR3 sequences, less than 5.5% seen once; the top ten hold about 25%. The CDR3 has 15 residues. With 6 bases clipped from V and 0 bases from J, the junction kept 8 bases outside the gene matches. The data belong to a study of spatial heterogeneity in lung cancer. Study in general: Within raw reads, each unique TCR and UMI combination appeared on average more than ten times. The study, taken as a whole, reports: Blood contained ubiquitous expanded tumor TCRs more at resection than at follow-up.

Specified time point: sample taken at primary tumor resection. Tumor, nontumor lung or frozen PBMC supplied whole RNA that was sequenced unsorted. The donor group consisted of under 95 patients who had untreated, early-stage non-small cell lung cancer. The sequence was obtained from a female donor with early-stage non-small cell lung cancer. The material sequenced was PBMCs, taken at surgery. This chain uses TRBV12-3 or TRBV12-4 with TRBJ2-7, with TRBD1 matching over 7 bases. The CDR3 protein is CASSLSTGASYEQYF. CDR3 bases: TGTGCCAGCAGCTTAAGTACAGGGGCCTCCTACGAGCAGTACTTC.